This paragraph covers one T cell receptor beta chain sequence. Its antigen is undetermined. The sample is drawn from a study of T-cell reconstitution after alpha-beta-depleted transplantation in children. Study-wide results and caveats: The high TCRbeta diversity at day 60 in some patients came from surviving recipient T cells and thymic progenitors. It was reported that alpha-beta T cells came from several hundred expanded graft clones (about two months after transplant). Once a year had passed after transplant, T-cell counts and diversity came mostly from newly produced T cells.

For TCRbeta, the library was prepared with unique molecular identifiers. TCRdb called the PCR reads again in MiXCR, with one record for every CDR3 protein. The sample contains approximately 490,000 distinct CDR3 sequences, 10% of which appear only once. The V and J ends lost 6 bases and 7 bases respectively, with 24 bases between them. The CDR3 length is 16 residues. Germline values: CDR1 MDHEN, CDR2 SYDVKM. The sequencing used PBMCs, collected before TCRalphabeta/CD19-depleted stem cell transplant. The receptor was isolated from a child between 2 and 9 years old with inherited bone marrow failure, due to receive a stem cell transplant. The J gene is TRBJ2-5, the V gene TRBV28, with D possibly matching TRBD2 (5 bases). The CDR3 here is CASRDFPGSESGTQYF. The CDR3 nucleotides are TGTGCCAGCAGGGATTTCCCGGGGTCAGAGAGTGGGACCCAGTACTTC.